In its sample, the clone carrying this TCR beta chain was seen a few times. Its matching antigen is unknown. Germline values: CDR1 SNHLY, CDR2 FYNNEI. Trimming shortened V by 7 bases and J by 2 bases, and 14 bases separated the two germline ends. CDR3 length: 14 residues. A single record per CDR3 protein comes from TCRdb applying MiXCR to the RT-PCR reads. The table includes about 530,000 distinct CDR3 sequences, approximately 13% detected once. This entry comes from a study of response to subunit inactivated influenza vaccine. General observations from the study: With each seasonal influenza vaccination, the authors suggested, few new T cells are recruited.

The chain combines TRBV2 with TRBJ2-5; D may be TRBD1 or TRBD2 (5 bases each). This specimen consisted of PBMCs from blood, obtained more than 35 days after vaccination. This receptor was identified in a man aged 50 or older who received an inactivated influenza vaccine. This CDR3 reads CASNSLGPQETQYF. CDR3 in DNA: TGTGCCAGCAATTCCCTGGGACCTCAAGAGACCCAGTACTTC.